This is a list of T cell receptor beta chains from one sample in a study of radiation and T cells in renal cell carcinoma. The data were produced by immunoSEQ multiplex PCR, yet TCRdb's version contains in-frame clones alone and is incomplete. The sample has around 170,000 clones, roughly nine tenths seen once; the top ten hold around 11%. The sample in question was blood, obtained from a patient whose treatment included radiotherapy and nephrectomy. These receptors all come from a woman aged 50 to 65 with renal cell carcinoma. The CDR3 runs from the conserved cysteine through the conserved F or W. Fields, in order: J gene, clone size, D gene, V gene, CDR3 DNA, CDR3 protein. The D gene is left open where the match is weak. Part of the rows lack a size; the others show once, few, many or a class for expanded clones.

TRBJ1-2 | NA | NA | TRBV6-5 | TGTGCCAGCAAGTTCTCCCAGATGAGTCCGAATGGCTACACCTTC | CASKFSQMSPNGYTF
TRBJ2-2 | few | NA | TRBV5-1 | TGCGCCAGCAGCTCCTCTGACCACACCGGGGAGCTGTTTTTT | CASSSSDHTGELFF
TRBJ1-6 | NA | NA | TRBV6-5 | TGTGCCAGCAGTTACTCGGGACGGAATAATTCACCCCTCCACTTT | CASSYSGRNNSPLHF
TRBJ1-5 | NA | NA | TRBV7-9 | TGTGCCAGCAGAGTAGAAAATCAGCCCCAGCATTTT | CASRVENQPQHF
TRBJ2-5 | NA | NA | TRBV30 | TGTGCCTGGACCCTAGGGGAGACCCAGTACTTC | CAWTLGETQYF
TRBJ1-2 | NA | NA | TRBV6-5 | TGTGCCAGCAGCCGACGACGACAGGCCTCTAGCTACACCTTC | CASSRRRQASSYTF
TRBJ1-2 | NA | NA | TRBV11-2 | TGTGCCAGCAGCGCGCCGGAGACAGGCAACTATGGCTACACCTTC | CASSAPETGNYGYTF
TRBJ2-1 | NA | NA | TRBV7-9 | TGTGCCAGCAGCTTAATGGGCAGAATTGACAATGAGCAGTTCTTC | CASSLMGRIDNEQFF
TRBJ1-1 | NA | NA | TRBV6-5 | TGTGCCAGCATCTCCGATAGACGGAACACTGAAGCTTTCTTT | CASISDRRNTEAFF
TRBJ1-2 | NA | NA | TRBV18 | TGTGCCAGCTCACCGGGGCAGGATTCTAACTATGGCTACACCTTC | CASSPGQDSNYGYTF